This T cell receptor (beta chain) was obtained from a study of cytomegalovirus exposure and HLA in healthy donors. About the research overall: Drawn from HLA-typed donors, 80 million to 95 million unique TCRs were held in an early data release.

Study outcomes and limitations: A further, later analysis showed that HLA-associated TCR beta chains (compared with equally common others) were more clonally expanded. Presence/absence results assume similar sequencing depth per donor, which may not hold. Overall, approximately 150 TCR beta chains were annotated as cytomegalovirus-associated.

The germline gives CDR1 SGDLS, CDR2 YYNGEE. CDR3 length equals 18 residues. The trim removed 0 bases at V and 7 bases at J, leaving 9 bases unmatched. The PCR contained 60 Vbeta and 13 Jbeta primers. Assay used: immunoSEQ multiplex PCR; TCRdb lists only in-frame clones, some missing. The table lists over 150,000 clones, 70% to 90% of them singletons. Note on this clone: The antigen remains unidentified.

This receptor was obtained from a woman in her twenties or thirties in good health and CMV-seropositive. Specimen: PBMCs. The genes are TRBV9 and TRBJ2-1; 14 positions agree with TRBD2. The DNA for the CDR3 is TGTGCCAGCAGCGTAGGGGGCGAGACTAGCGGGGGGGGTAATGAGCAGTTCTTC. It yields the protein CASSVGGETSGGGNEQFF. Combining the CDR3 with reference TRBV9 and TRBJ2-1 gives the whole variable domain DSGVTQTPKHLITATGQRVTLRCSPRSGDLSVYWYQQSLDQGLQFLIQYYNGEERAKGNILERFSAQQFPDLHSELNLSSLELGDSALYFCASSVGGETSGGGNEQFFGPGTRLTVL.